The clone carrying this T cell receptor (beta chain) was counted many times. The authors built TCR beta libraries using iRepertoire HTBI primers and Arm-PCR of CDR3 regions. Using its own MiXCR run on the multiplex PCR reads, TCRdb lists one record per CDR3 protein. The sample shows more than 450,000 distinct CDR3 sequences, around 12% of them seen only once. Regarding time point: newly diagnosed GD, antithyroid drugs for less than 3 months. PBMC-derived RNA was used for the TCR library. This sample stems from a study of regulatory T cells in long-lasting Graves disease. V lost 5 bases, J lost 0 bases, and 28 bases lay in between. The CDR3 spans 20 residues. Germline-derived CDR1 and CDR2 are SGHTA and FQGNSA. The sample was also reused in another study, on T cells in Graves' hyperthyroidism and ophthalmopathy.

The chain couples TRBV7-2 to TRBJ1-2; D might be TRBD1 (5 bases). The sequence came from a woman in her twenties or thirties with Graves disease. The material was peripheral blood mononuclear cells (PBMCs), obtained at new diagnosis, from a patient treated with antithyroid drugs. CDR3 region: CASSVVRPGGTSLANYGYTF. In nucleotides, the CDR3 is TGTGCCAGCAGCGTAGTAAGGCCGGGGGGGACCTCGCTTGCTAACTATGGCTACACCTTC.